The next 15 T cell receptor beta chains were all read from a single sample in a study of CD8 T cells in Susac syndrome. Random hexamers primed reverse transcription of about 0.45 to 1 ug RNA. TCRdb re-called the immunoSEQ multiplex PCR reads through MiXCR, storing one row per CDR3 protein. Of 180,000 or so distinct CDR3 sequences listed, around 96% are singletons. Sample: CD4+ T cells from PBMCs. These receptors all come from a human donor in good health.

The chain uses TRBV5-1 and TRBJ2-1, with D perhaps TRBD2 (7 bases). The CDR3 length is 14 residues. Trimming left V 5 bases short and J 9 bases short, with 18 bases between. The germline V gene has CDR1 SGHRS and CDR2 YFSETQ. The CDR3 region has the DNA TGCGCCAGCAGATATGTCGGGGGGCGCGGTGAGCAGTTCTTC. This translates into CASRYVGGRGEQFF.

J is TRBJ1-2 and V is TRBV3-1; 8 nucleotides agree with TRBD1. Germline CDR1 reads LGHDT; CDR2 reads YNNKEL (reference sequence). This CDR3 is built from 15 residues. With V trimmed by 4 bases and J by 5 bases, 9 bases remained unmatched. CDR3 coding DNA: TGTGCCAGCAGCCCCTCGACAGGGGATTGGTATGGCTACACCTTC. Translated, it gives CASSPSTGDWYGYTF.

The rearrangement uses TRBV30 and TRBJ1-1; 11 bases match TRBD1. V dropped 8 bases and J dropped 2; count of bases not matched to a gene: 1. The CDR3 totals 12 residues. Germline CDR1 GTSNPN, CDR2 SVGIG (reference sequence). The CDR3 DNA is TGTGCCGGGACAGGGGGAAACACTGAAGCTTTCTTT. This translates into CAGTGGNTEAFF.

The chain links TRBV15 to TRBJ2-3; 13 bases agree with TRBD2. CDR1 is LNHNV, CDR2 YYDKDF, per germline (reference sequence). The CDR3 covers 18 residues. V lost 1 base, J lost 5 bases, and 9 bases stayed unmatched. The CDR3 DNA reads TGTGCCACCAGCAGAGTGCCGGGACTAGCGGGATTCAGAGATACGCAGTATTTT. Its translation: CATSRVPGLAGFRDTQYF. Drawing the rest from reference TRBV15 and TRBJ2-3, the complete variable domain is DAMVIQNPRYQVTQFGKPVTLSCSQTLNHNVMYWYQQKSSQAPKLLFHYYDKDFNNEADTPDNFQSRRPNTSFCFLDIRSPGLGDTAMYLCATSRVPGLAGFRDTQYFGPGTRLTVL.

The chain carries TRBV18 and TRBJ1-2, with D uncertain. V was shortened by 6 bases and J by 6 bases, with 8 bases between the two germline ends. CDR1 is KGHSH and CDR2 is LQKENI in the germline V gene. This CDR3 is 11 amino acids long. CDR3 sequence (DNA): TGTGCCAGCTCTGGGTACCATGGCTACACCTTC. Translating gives CASSGYHGYTF.

Here the CDR3 DNA reads TGCAGTGCTATCAGAGCGAACTATGGCTACACCTTC. As protein: CSAIRANYGYTF. The genes are TRBV20-1 and TRBJ1-2; the D is unclear. Germline V lookup: CDR1 DFQATT, CDR2 SNEGSKA (reference sequence). Between the trimmed V and J ends, which lost 4 bases and 2 bases, there was a span of 8 bases. The CDR3 is made up of 12 amino acids.

The CDR3 loop reads CSAKTGFLSNYGYTF. CDR3 nucleotides: TGCAGCGCAAAGACAGGGTTCCTATCCAACTATGGCTACACCTTC. The V call is TRBV29-1, the J call TRBJ1-2; 7 bases fit TRBD1. This CDR3 region has 15 residues. Germline V CDR1 and CDR2: SQVTM, ANQGSEA. Trimming cost V 7 bases and J 2 bases; bases outside gene matches: 13.

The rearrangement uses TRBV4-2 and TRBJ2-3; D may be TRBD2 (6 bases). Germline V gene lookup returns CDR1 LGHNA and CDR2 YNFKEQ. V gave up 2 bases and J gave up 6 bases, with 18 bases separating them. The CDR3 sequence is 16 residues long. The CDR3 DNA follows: TGTGCCAGCAGCCAATTGTTAGCGGAGGGTTCGGATACGCAGTATTTT. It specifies CASSQLLAEGSDTQYF.

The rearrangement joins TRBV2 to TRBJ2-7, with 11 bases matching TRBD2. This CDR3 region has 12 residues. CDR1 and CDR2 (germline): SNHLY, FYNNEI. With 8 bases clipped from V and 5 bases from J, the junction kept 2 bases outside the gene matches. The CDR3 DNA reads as TGTGCCAGCCGACTAGCGGGACACGAGCAGTACTTC. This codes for CASRLAGHEQYF.

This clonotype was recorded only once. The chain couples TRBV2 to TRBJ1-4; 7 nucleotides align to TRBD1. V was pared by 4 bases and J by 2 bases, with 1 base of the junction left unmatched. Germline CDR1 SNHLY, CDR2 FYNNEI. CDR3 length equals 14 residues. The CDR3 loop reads CASSAQGTNEKLFF. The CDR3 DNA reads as TGTGCCAGCAGTGCACAGGGGACTAATGAAAAACTGTTTTTT.

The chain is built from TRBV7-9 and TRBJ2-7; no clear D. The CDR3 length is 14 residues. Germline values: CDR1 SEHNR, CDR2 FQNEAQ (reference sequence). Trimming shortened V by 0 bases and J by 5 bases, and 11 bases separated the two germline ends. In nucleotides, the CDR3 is TGTGCCAGCAGCTTAGCGCTTGGTGTCAACGAGCAGTACTTC. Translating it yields CASSLALGVNEQYF. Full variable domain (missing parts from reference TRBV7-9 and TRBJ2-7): DTGVSQNPRHKITKRGQNVTFRCDPISEHNRLYWYRQTLGQGPEFLTYFQNEAQLEKSRLLSDRFSAERPKGSFSTLEIQRTEQGDSAMYLCASSLALGVNEQYFGPGTRLTVT.

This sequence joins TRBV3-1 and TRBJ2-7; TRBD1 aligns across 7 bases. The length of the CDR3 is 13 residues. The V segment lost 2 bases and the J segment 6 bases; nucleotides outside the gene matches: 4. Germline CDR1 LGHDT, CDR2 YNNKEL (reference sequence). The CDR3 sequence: CASSQRTGGEQYF. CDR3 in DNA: TGTGCCAGCAGCCAACGGACAGGCGGCGAGCAGTACTTC.

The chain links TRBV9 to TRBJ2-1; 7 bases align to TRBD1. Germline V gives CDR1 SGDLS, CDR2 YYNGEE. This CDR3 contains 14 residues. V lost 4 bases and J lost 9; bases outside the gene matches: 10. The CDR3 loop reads CASSPLRGGVEQFF. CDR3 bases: TGTGCCAGCAGCCCCCTGCGAGGGGGCGTTGAGCAGTTCTTC.

CDR3 in amino acids: CSARDDGETQYF. The CDR3 nucleotides are TGCAGTGCTAGAGATGATGGAGAGACCCAGTACTTC. The chain employs TRBV20-1 and TRBJ2-5; D gene ambiguous. The CDR3 length is 12 residues. Germline V CDR1 and CDR2: DFQATT, SNEGSKA (reference sequence). The V gene lost 0 bases and the J gene lost 4 bases, with 6 bases spanning the gap.

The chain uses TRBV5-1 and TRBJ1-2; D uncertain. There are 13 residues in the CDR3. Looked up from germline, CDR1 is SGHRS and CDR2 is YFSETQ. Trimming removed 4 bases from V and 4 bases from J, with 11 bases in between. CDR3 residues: CASSLTSGYGYTF. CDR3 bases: TGCGCCAGCAGCCTGACATCTGGCTATGGCTACACCTTC.